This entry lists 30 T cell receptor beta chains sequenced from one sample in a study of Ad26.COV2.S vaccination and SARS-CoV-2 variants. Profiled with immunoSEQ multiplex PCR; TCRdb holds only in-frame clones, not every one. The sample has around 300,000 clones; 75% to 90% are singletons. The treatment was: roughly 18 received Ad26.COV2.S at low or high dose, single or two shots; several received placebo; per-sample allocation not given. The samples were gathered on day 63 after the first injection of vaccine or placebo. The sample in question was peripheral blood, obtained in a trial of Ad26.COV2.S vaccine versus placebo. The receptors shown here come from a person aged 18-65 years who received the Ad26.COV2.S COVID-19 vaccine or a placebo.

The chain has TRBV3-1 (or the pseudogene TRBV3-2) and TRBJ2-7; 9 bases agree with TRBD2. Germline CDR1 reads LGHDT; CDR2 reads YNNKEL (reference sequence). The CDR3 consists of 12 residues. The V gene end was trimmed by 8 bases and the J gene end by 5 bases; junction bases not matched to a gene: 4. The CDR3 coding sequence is TGTGCCAGCCGACTAGCGGACCACGAGCAGTACTTC. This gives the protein CASRLADHEQYF.

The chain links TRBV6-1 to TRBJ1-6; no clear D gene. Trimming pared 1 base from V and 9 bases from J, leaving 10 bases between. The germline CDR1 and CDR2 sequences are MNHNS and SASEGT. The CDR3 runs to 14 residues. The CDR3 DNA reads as TGTGCCAGCAGTGAAGTGGGTACAGTTTCACCCCTCCACTTT. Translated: CASSEVGTVSPLHF.

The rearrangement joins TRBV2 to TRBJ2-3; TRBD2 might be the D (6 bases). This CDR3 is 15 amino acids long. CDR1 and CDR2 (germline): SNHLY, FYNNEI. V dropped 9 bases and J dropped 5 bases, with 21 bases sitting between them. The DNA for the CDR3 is TGTGCCAGTATAACACTCAGGGAGGCCGAAGATACGCAGTATTTT. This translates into CASITLREAEDTQYF.

This chain's CDR3 is CASSFGTGWEETQYF. CDR3 nucleotide sequence: TGTGCCAGCAGTTTCGGGACAGGATGGGAAGAGACCCAGTACTTC. The chain is built from TRBV28 and TRBJ2-5; 8 positions agree with TRBD1. This CDR3 has 15 amino acids. CDR1 is MDHEN and CDR2 is SYDVKM in the germline V gene. Losses at the gene ends were 3 bases for V and 3 bases for J; bases not matched to a gene: 6.

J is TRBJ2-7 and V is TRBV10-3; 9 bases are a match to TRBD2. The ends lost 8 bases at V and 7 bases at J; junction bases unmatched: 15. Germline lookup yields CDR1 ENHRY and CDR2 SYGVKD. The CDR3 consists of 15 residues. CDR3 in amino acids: CAILNSAGGTREQYF. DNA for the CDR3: TGTGCCATCCTTAACTCTGCGGGAGGGACCCGGGAGCAGTACTTC.

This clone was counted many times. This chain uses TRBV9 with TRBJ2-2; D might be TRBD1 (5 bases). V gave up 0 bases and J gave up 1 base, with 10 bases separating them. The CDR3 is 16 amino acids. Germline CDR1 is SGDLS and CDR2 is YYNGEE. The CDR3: CASSVVAGMNTGELFF. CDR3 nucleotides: TGTGCCAGCAGCGTAGTGGCAGGGATGAACACCGGGGAGCTGTTTTTT.

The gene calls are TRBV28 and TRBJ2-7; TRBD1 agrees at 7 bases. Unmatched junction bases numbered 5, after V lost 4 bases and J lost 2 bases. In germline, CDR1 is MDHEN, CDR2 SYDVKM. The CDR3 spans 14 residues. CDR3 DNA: TGTGCCAGCAGTTCAGGACAGGCCCCCTACGAGCAGTACTTC. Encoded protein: CASSSGQAPYEQYF.

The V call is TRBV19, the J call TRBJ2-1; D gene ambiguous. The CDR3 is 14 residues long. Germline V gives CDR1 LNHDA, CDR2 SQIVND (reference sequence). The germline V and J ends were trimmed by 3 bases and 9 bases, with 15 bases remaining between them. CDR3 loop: CASSIRGFPSEQFF. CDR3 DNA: TGTGCCAGTAGTATCCGCGGATTCCCCAGTGAGCAGTTCTTC.

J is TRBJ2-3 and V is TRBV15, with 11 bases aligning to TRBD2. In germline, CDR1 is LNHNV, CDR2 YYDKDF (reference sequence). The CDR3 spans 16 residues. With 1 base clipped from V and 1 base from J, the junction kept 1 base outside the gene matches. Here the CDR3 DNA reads TGTGCCACCAGCAGAGGGGGACTAGCGGGCACAGATACGCAGTATTTT. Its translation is CATSRGGLAGTDTQYF.

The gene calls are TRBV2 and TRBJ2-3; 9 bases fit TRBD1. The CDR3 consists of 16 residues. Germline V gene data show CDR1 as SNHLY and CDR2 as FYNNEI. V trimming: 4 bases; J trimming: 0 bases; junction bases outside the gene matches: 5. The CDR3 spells CASSGRTGASTDTQYF. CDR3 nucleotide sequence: TGTGCCAGCAGTGGAAGGACAGGGGCAAGCACAGATACGCAGTATTTT.

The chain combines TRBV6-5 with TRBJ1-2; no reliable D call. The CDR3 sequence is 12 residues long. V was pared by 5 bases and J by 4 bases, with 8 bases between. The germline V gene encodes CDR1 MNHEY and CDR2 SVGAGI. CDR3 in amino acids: CASSTRTYGYTF. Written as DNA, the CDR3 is TGTGCCAGCAGTACACGGACCTATGGCTACACCTTC.

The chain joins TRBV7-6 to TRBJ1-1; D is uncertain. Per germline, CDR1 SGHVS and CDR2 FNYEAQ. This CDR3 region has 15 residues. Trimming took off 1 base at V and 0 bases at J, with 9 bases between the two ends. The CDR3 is CASSLGPEVNTEAFF. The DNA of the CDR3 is TGTGCCAGCAGCTTAGGACCCGAAGTGAACACTGAAGCTTTCTTT.

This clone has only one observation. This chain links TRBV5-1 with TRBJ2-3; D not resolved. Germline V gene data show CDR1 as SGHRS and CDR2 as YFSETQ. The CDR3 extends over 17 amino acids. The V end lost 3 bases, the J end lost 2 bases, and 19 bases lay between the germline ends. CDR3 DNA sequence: TGCGCCAGCAGCTCCCAGGTCGGAGCCCGAAACACAGATACGCAGTATTTT. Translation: CASSSQVGARNTDTQYF.

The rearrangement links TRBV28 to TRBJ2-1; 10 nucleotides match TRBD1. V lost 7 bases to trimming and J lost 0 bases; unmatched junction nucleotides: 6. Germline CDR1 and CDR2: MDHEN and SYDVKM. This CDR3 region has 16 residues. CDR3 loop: CASIGGTGVSYNEQFF. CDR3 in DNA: TGTGCCAGCATCGGAGGGACAGGGGTCTCCTACAATGAGCAGTTCTTC.

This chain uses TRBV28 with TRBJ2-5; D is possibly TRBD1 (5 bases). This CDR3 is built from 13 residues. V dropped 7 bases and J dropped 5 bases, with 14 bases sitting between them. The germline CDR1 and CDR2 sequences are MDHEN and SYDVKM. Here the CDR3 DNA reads TGTGCCAGCACTCGTAGGGGTGGGGAGACCCAGTACTTC. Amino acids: CASTRRGGETQYF.

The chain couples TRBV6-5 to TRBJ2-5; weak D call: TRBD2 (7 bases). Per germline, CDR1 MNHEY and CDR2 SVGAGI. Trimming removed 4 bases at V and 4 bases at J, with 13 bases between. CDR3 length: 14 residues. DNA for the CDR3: TGTGCCAGCAGTTTTGGGGGGGCCGGAGAGACCCAGTACTTC. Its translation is CASSFGGAGETQYF.

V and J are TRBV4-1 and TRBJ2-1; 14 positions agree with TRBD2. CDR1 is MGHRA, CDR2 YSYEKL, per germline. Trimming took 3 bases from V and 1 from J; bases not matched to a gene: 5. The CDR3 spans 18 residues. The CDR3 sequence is CASSQSGLAGGSYNEQFF. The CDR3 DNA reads TGCGCCAGCAGCCAGAGCGGACTAGCGGGGGGATCCTACAATGAGCAGTTCTTC.

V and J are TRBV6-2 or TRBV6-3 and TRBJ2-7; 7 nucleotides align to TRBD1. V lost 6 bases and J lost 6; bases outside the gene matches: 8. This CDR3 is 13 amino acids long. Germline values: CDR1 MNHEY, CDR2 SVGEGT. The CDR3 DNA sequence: TGTGCCAGCAGCCCCATCCCAGGGGGCGAGCAGTACTTC. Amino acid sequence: CASSPIPGGEQYF.

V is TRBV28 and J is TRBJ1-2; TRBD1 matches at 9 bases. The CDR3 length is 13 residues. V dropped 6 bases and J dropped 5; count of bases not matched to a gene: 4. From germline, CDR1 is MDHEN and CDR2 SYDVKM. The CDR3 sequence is CASRSGTGYGYTF. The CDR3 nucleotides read TGTGCCAGCAGAAGTGGGACAGGGTATGGCTACACCTTC.

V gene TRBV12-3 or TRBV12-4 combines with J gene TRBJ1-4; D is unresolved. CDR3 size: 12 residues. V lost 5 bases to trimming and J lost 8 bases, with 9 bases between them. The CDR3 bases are TGTGCCAGCAGTGGGATCGGGGAAAAACTGTTTTTT. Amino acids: CASSGIGEKLFF.

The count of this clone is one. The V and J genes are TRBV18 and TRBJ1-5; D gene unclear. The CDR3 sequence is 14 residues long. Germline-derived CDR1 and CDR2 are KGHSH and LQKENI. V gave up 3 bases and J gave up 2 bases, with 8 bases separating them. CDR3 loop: CASSPGSGNQPQHF. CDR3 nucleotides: TGTGCCAGCTCACCTGGTAGTGGCAATCAGCCCCAGCATTTT.

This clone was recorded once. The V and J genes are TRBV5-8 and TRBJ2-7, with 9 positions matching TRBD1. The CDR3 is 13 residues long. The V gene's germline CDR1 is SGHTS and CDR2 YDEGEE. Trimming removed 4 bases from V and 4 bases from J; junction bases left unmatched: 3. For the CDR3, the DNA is TGTGCCAGCAGCCGACAGGGGGGATACGAGCAGTACTTC. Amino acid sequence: CASSRQGGYEQYF.

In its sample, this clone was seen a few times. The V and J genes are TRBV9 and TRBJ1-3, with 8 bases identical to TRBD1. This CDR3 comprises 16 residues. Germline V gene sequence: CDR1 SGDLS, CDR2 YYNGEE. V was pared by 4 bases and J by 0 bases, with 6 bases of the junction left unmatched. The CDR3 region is CASSRTGLLSGNTIYF. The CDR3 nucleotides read TGTGCCAGCAGCCGGACAGGGTTACTCTCTGGAAACACCATATATTTT.

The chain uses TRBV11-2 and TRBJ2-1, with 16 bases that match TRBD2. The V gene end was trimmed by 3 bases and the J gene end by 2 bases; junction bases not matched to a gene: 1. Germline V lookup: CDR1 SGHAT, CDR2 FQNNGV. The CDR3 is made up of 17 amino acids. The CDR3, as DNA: TGTGCCAGCAGCTTGGGACTAGCGGGAGGGGCCTACAATGAGCAGTTCTTC. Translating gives CASSLGLAGGAYNEQFF.

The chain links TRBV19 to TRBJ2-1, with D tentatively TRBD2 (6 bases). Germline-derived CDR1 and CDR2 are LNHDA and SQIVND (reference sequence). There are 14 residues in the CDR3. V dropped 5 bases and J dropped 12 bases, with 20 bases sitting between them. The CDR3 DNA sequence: TGTGCCAGTAGTTCAACCCAGGACTACCGTGGGCAGTTCTTC. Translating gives CASSSTQDYRGQFF.

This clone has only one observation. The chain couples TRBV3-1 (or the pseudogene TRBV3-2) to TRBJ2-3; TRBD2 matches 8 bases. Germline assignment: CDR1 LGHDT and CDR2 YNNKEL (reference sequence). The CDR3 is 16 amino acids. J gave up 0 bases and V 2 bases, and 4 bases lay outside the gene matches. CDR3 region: CASSQFSGGSTDTQYF. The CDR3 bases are TGTGCCAGCAGCCAATTCAGCGGGGGAAGCACAGATACGCAGTATTTT.

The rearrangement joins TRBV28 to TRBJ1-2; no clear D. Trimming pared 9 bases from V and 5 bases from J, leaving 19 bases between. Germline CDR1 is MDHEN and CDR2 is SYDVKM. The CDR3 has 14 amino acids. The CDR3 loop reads CASCPPGISYGYTF. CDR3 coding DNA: TGTGCCAGTTGTCCCCCAGGTATTTCATATGGCTACACCTTC.

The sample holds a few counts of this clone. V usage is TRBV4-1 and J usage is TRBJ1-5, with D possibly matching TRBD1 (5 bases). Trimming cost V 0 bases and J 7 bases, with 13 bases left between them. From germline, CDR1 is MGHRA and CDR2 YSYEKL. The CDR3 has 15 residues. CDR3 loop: CASSQDRGVRQPQHF. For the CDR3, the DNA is TGCGCCAGCAGCCAAGATCGGGGGGTGCGACAGCCCCAGCATTTT.

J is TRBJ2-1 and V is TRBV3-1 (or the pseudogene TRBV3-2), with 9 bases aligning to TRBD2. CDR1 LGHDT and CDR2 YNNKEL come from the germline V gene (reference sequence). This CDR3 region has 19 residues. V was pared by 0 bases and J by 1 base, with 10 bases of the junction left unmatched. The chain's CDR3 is CASSQDLGAAGGSYNEQFF. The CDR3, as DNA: TGTGCCAGCAGCCAAGATCTTGGTGCAGCGGGGGGTTCCTACAATGAGCAGTTCTTC.

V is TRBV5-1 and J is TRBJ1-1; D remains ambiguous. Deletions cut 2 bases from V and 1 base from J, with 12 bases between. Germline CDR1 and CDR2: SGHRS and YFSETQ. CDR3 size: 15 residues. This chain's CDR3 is CASSFTDLWNTEAFF. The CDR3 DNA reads TGCGCCAGCAGCTTCACTGACCTATGGAACACTGAAGCTTTCTTT.